The 10 T cell receptor beta chains below all came from one sample that was sequenced in a study of radiation and T cells in renal cell carcinoma. Only in-frame clones appear in the TCRdb table, and some are missing; sequencing was by immunoSEQ multiplex PCR. The data contain around 100,000 clones, 84% of them singletons. Sample time point: blood 4 weeks post-SBRT, at nephrectomy. Indicated treatment: 15 Gy SBRT to primary tumor, nephrectomy 4 weeks later. Source: blood, taken from a patient whose treatment included radiotherapy and nephrectomy. The receptors derive from a man in his fifties or sixties with renal cell carcinoma.

The rearrangement links TRBV4-2 to TRBJ2-3; the D gene could be TRBD1 or TRBD2 (6 bases each). From germline, CDR1 is LGHNA and CDR2 YNFKEQ. The CDR3 is 20 amino acids. The ends were cut back, 1 base at V and 0 bases at J, with 23 bases in the middle. The chain's CDR3 is CASSQAGETGDLTSTDTQYF. Written as DNA, the CDR3 is TGTGCCAGCAGCCAAGCGGGGGAGACAGGAGACCTCACTAGCACAGATACGCAGTATTTT.

This chain uses TRBV27 with TRBJ2-2, with TRBD1 identical over 7 bases. The germline V gene has CDR1 MNHEY and CDR2 SMNVEV (reference sequence). J was trimmed by 5 bases and V by 1 base; bases with no gene match: 10. CDR3 length equals 17 residues. This chain's CDR3 is CASSLYQGVWSTGELFF. The CDR3 nucleotides are TGTGCCAGCAGTTTATATCAGGGGGTTTGGAGTACCGGGGAGCTGTTTTTT.

The chain employs TRBV7-3 and TRBJ2-3; 9 nucleotides match TRBD2. J was trimmed by 4 bases and V by 5 bases; bases with no gene match: 7. This CDR3 region has 15 residues. Germline assignment: CDR1 SGHTA and CDR2 FQGTGA. CDR3 DNA sequence: TGTGCCAGCAGCCTTAGCGGGAGAGAGGCAGATACGCAGTATTTT. Its translation: CASSLSGREADTQYF.

The gene calls are TRBV11-2 and TRBJ2-7; D is unclear. This CDR3 comprises 19 residues. V was cut by 6 bases and J by 0 bases, with 27 bases left in between. Germline CDR1 and CDR2: SGHAT and FQNNGV. This chain's CDR3 is CASRTTAGSVKWGSYEQYF. DNA of the CDR3: TGTGCCAGCAGAACTACGGCTGGATCCGTCAAATGGGGCTCCTACGAGCAGTACTTC.

The rearrangement joins TRBV5-4 to TRBJ1-4; D may be TRBD1 (6 bases). This CDR3 has 15 residues. Trimming removed 3 bases at V and 3 bases at J, with 12 bases between. Germline CDR1 and CDR2: SGHNT and YYREEE (reference sequence). The CDR3 spells CASSWRTDSNEKLFF. CDR3 coding DNA: TGTGCCAGCAGCTGGCGGACAGATTCTAATGAAAAACTGTTTTTT. Full variable domain (missing parts from reference TRBV5-4 and TRBJ1-4): ETGVTQSPTHLIKTRGQQVTLRCSSQSGHNTVSWYQQALGQGPQFIFQYYREEENGRGNFPPRFSGLQFPNYSSELNVNALELDDSALYLCASSWRTDSNEKLFFGSGTQLSVL.

The chain joins TRBV5-8 to TRBJ2-6, with unresolved D. The CDR3 totals 14 residues. V lost 3 bases and J lost 1, with 5 bases in between. CDR1 is SGHTS, CDR2 YDEGEE, per germline. The CDR3 sequence is CASSSYSGANVLTF. The CDR3 DNA reads TGTGCCAGCAGCTCGTATTCTGGGGCCAACGTCCTGACTTTC.

The chain links TRBV27 to TRBJ2-2, with D possibly TRBD1 on 5 matching bases. This CDR3 spans 15 amino acids. Germline CDR1 is MNHEY and CDR2 is SMNVEV (reference sequence). V lost 3 bases and J lost 4, with 12 bases in between. As DNA, the CDR3 is TGTGCCAGCAGTTTCGGCAGGGAACTCACCGGGGAGCTGTTTTTT. This sequence encodes CASSFGRELTGELFF.

This rearrangement joins TRBV11-2 to TRBJ2-5, with 9 bases lining up with TRBD1. Germline V gene lookup returns CDR1 SGHAT and CDR2 FQNNGV. This CDR3 is built from 17 residues. The J segment lost 4 bases and the V segment lost 0 bases, leaving 9 bases of the junction unmatched. The CDR3 sequence: CASSLDRNRGPGETQYF. The CDR3, as DNA: TGTGCCAGCAGCTTAGATAGAAACAGGGGGCCGGGAGAGACCCAGTACTTC.

The chain carries TRBV7-2 and TRBJ2-3; 8 bases are a match to TRBD2. The ends lost 2 bases at V and 4 bases at J; junction bases unmatched: 5. Germline CDR1 reads SGHTA; CDR2 reads FQGNSA. The CDR3 consists of 15 residues. CDR3 coding DNA: TGTGCCAGCAGCTTACGCGGGGGGCAATCAGATACGCAGTATTTT. It codes for CASSLRGGQSDTQYF. The full variable domain, rest sourced from reference TRBV7-2 and TRBJ2-3, is GAGVSQSPSNKVTEKGKDVELRCDPISGHTALYWYRQSLGQGLEFLIYFQGNSAPDKSGLPSDRFSAERTGGSVSTLTIQRTQQEDSAVYLCASSLRGGQSDTQYFGPGTRLTVL.

The chain has TRBV28 and TRBJ2-3; 9 bases map to TRBD2. J gave up 3 bases and V 4 bases, and 5 bases lay outside the gene matches. Germline CDR1 reads MDHEN; CDR2 reads SYDVKM. This CDR3 is 15 amino acids long. CDR3 protein: CASSWASGVTDTQYF. DNA for the CDR3: TGTGCCAGCAGTTGGGCTAGCGGGGTTACAGATACGCAGTATTTT.